Described below is a single T cell receptor beta chain sequence and its context. This clonotype was counted ten times or more. Its antigen specificity is not known. Nothing much larger sits one base from this clone, and base qualities are not available. The germline V gene (reference sequence) provides CDR1 SEHNR and CDR2 FQNEAQ. The CDR3 covers 15 residues, taking in both the cysteine and the phenylalanine. The sequence is cut down to CDR3 DNA, 45 bases in frame from base 1. V lost 5 bases and J lost 4 bases; the stretch between them is 17 bases long. The data were taken from a study of T cells in Graves' hyperthyroidism and ophthalmopathy (dated by TCRdb to 2018 to 2020). Broadly, across the study: Peripheral blood was sampled at the time of initial diagnosis, prior to any treatment. After blood sampling, hyperthyroidism patients were treated with methimazole at a starting dose of 30 mg daily, and ophthalmopathy patients were treated with high-dose intravenous methylprednisolone. Whether ophthalmopathy could be predicted prospectively was tested in an independent validation cohort made up of 18 to 20 hyperthyroidism patients plus 17 patients who later progressed to ophthalmopathy. Thyroid tissue and blood T-cell repertoires from over 5 Graves' hyperthyroidism patients were also compared in the study. For training and testing, the 100 or so patients in the discovery cohort were randomly divided in a 7:3 ratio. The paper reports TCR Vbeta CDR3 sequencing of some 140 peripheral blood samples: fewer than 50 ophthalmopathy, over 70 hyperthyroidism and roughly 17 progressor patients. TCR V-J signatures able to tell the groups apart were searched for in a discovery cohort of 95 to 100 patients, of whom 43 had Graves' ophthalmopathy and around 56 had stable Graves' hyperthyroidism. Here is what the overall study found, with its caveats: Sample size was not statistically predetermined, and blinding of investigators to group allocation was not performed. Most expanded thyroid clonotypes (frequency above 0.001) were also detected in blood, suggesting blood repertoires may reflect thyroid immune responses. In cross-validation, a model built on a 13 V-J signature told ophthalmopathy apart from stable hyperthyroidism with less than 90% sensitivity and around 83% specificity, and in testing the same model reached 80%/75%. During validation, the model predicted progression to ophthalmopathy a median of around six months ahead of onset, with roughly 65% sensitivity and about 75% specificity.

In the ophthalmopathy patients, disease was moderately to severely active, with a Clinical Activity Score of 3 or more, a NOSPECS grade of 4 or more, and a duration of less than 3 months. Any patient with an uncontrolled infection, another autoimmune disease, pregnancy or lactation was excluded. Diagnoses were based on clinical symptoms, serum thyroxine and TRAb, thyroid ultrasound and orbital computed tomography. PBMCs were isolated from 10 ml of fresh peripheral blood by Ficoll-Paque density gradient centrifugation. Trizol reagent was used to extract total RNA, and RNA quality was then checked on an Agilent 2100 Bioanalyzer. TCR beta CDR3 regions were amplified from RNA transcripts. The first round of RT-PCR for the TCR CDR3 was performed with the HTBI primer set and the Qiagen OneStep RT-PCR kit. The libraries were constructed in a second round of multiplex PCR and then size-selected and purified. Paired-end sequencing of the libraries was performed with 100 bp reads on an Illumina HiSeq2000. As for the original processing: SOAPnuke was used to process the raw data, removing reads that contained adapters or uncalled bases, had a mean Phred below 15, or lacked an exact match to the constant primer or identifier. High-quality paired reads were merged using COPE v1.2.5, and each unique nucleotide sequence was defined as a clonotype. Clonotypes were aligned to IMGT TRBV, TRBD and TRBJ reference segments using MiTCR v1.1. The analysis included only V-J combinations with a frequency above 0.0001, which together covered about 99% of the repertoires. A TCS score was defined as the ratio of F50 (clonal expansion) to E x V (chaos), with BLOSUM62-based TCRdist applied between CDR3 peptides within each V-J. Welch's t-statistics and random forest reduced around 510 V-J features to 13, which were used in a naive Bayes classifier (R e1071). TCRdb reworked the public reads: Q25 trimming with fastp, MiXCR clone assembly, productive beta chains retained. CDR3 protein sequences are deduplicated, and each keeps its most common genes and DNA. TCRdb's processing, not the authors' own work, is the source of the V and J calls. The sample table lists hundreds of thousands of distinct CDR3 sequences, almost 25% of them with a count of one. Roughly a third of the sample belongs to the ten largest clones.

Sequencing was performed on blood. The clonotype was recovered from a woman in her 40s with Graves' ophthalmopathy. Here the chain combines TRBV7-9 and TRBJ1-1; the best D guess is TRBD1, with 6 bases matching. Here is the DNA: TGTGCCAGCAGCCCTGCCCTGCAGGGGACCACTGAAGCTTTCTTT. Its product reads: CASSPALQGTTEAFF.